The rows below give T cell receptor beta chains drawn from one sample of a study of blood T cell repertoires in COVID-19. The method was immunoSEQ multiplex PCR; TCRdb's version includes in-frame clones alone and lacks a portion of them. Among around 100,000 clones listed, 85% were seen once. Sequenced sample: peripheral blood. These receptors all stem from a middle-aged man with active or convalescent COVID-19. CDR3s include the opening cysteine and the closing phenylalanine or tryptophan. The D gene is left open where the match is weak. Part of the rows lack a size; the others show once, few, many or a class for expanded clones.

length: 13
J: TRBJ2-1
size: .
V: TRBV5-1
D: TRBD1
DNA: TGCGCCAGCAGCCTAGGACAGGGCGATGAGCAGTTCTTC
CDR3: CASSLGQGDEQFF

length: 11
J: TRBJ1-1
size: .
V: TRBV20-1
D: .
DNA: TGCAGTGCTAACCGACAGCTTGAAGCTTTCTTT
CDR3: CSANRQLEAFF

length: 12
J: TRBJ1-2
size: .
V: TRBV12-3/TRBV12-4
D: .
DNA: TGTGCCAGCAGTTTCCGGGGAGAGGGCTACACCTTC
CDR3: CASSFRGEGYTF

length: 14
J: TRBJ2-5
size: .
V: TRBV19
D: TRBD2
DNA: TGTGCCAGTACGACACTAGCGGGGTCAGAGACCCAGTACTTC
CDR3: CASTTLAGSETQYF

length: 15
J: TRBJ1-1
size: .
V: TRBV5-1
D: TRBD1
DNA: TGCGCCAGCCACCGGGAGGGGGCGCTGGGTACTGAAGCTTTCTTT
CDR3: CASHREGALGTEAFF

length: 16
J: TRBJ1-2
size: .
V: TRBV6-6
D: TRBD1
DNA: TGTGCCAGCAGTCCCCCAGGGGGAGGCAGGGGATATGGCTACACCTTC
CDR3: CASSPPGGGRGYGYTF

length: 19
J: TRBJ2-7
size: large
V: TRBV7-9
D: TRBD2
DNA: TGTGCCAGCAGCTACCACACAACCAGGACTAGCGGGAGATTTTACGAGCAGTACTTC
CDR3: CASSYHTTRTSGRFYEQYF

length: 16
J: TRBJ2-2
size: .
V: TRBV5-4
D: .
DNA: TGTGCCAGCAGCTTGTTTGGGGGCTTCGACACCGGGGAGCTGTTTTTT
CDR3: CASSLFGGFDTGELFF

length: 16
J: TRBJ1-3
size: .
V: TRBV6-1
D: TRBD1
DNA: TGTGCCAGCAGTGAGTTTCGGACAGGGGCTGGAAACACCATATATTTT
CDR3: CASSEFRTGAGNTIYF

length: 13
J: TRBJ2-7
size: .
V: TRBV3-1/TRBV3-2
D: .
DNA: TGTGCCAGCAGCCATACTAGCCTCTACGAGCAGTACTTC
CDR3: CASSHTSLYEQYF

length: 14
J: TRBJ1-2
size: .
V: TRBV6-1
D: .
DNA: TGTGCCAGCAGTGAACTGGGACAAATTGGCGGCTACACCTTC
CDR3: CASSELGQIGGYTF

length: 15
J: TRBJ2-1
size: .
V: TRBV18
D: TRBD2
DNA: TGTGCCAGCTCCAGGCAGACTAGCGAGTACAATGAGCAGTTCTTC
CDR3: CASSRQTSEYNEQFF

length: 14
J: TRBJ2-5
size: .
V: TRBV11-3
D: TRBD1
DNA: TGTGCCAGCAGCTTAGGACAGGGTGGGGAGACCCAGTACTTC
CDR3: CASSLGQGGETQYF

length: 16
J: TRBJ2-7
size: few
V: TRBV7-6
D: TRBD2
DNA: TGTGCCAGCAGCCGGGGGGCTAGCGGGAGCTCCCTCGAGCAGTACTTC
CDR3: CASSRGASGSSLEQYF

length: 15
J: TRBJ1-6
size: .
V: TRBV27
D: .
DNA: TGTGCCAGCACTAGAAGTGACCCAATTAATTCACCCCTCCACTTT
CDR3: CASTRSDPINSPLHF

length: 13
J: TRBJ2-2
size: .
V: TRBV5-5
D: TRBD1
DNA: TGTGCCAGCAGCGACGACAGGGGCGGGGAGCTGTTTTTT
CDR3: CASSDDRGGELFF

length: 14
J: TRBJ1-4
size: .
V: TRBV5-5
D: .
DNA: TGTGCCAGCAGCTTGGGAGACTTCAATGAAAAACTGTTTTTT
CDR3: CASSLGDFNEKLFF

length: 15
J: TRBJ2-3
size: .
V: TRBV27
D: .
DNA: TGTGCCAGCAGTTTCTTACTAGTTAGCACAGATACGCAGTATTTT
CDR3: CASSFLLVSTDTQYF

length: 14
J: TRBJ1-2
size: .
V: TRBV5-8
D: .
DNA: TGTGCCAGCAGCCGGCCTTCGGCGGACTATGGCTACACCTTC
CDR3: CASSRPSADYGYTF

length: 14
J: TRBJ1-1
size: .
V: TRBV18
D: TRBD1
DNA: TGTGCCAGCTCAACTGGACAGGGCCACACTGAAGCTTTCTTT
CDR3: CASSTGQGHTEAFF

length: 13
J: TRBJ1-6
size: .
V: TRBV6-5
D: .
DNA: TGTGCCAGCAGGGTTGAGATTGATTCACCCCTCCACTTT
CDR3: CASRVEIDSPLHF

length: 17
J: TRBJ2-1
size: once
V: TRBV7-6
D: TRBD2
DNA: TGTGCCAGCAGCTTAGAGATACTAGCGGGAGGGCTCAATGAGCAGTTCTTC
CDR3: CASSLEILAGGLNEQFF

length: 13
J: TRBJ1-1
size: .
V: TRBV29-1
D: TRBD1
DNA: TGCAGCGTCACGACAGGGTTTAACACTGAAGCTTTCTTT
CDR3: CSVTTGFNTEAFF

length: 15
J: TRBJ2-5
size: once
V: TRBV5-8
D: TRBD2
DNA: TGTGCCAGCAGCTTCCGTGGGAGGGCCCTGGAGACCCAGTACTTC
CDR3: CASSFRGRALETQYF

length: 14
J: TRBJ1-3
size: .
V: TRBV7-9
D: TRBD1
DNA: TGTGCCAGCAGCATGACAGGGGCAGGAAACACCATATATTTT
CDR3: CASSMTGAGNTIYF

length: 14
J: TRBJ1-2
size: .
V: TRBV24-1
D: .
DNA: TGTGCCACCAGCGAAACCGGGACAAGCTATGGCTACACCTTC
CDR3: CATSETGTSYGYTF

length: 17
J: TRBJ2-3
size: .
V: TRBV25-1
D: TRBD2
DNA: TGTGCCAGCACCGGGACTAGCGGGAGTCAATTCACAGATACGCAGTATTTT
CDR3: CASTGTSGSQFTDTQYF

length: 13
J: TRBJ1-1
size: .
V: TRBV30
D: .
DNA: TGTGCCTGGAGTGCGTCGGGGAACACTGAAGCTTTCTTT
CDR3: CAWSASGNTEAFF

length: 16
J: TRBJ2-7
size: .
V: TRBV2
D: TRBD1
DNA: TGTGCCAGCCGTACCAGGACAGGGGGCCCGTCCTACGAGCAGTACTTC
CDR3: CASRTRTGGPSYEQYF

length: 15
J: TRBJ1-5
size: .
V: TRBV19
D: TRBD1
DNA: TGTGCCAGTAGTGGACAGGGGGCCGAGAGTCAGCCCCAGCATTTT
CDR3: CASSGQGAESQPQHF

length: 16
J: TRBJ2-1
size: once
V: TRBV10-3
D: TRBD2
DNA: TGTGCCATCAGCAGAAAGGGACTAGCGGGTTCAAGTGAGCAGTTCTTC
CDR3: CAISRKGLAGSSEQFF

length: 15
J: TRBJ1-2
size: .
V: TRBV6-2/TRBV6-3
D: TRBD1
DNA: TGTGCCAGCAGTTCGTCTCCGGGACAGGGCTATGGCTACACCTTC
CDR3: CASSSSPGQGYGYTF

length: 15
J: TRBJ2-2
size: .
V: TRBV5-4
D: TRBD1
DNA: TGTGCCAGCAGGTCGGGGACAGGGAATTCCGGGGAGCTGTTTTTT
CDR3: CASRSGTGNSGELFF

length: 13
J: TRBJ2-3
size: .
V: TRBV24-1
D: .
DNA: TGTGCCACCCCTACCACTTCTACAGATACGCAGTATTTT
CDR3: CATPTTSTDTQYF

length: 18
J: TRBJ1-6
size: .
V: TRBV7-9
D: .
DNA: TGTGCCAGCAGCTTATCCCTGACAGCCAGCTCCTATAATTCACCCCTCCACTTT
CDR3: CASSLSLTASSYNSPLHF

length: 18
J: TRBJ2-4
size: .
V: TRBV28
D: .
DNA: TGTGCCAGCAGCACCTATAGCGGGCTGAGAGGGGGCAAAAACATTCAGTACTTC
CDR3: CASSTYSGLRGGKNIQYF

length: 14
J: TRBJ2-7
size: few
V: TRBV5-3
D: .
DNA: TGTGCCAGAAGCCCCGCCCCGAGCTCCTACGAGCAGTACTTC
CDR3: CARSPAPSSYEQYF

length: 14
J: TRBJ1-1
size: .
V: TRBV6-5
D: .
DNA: TGTGCCAGCAGGGATAGGACAGCCCCCCAGGAAGCTTTCTTT
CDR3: CASRDRTAPQEAFF

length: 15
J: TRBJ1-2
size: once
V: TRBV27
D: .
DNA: TGTGCCAGCAGTCACCGGGACACTCTCAACTATGGCTACACCTTC
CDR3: CASSHRDTLNYGYTF

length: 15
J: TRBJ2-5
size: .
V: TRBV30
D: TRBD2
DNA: TGTGCCTGGAAGCTAGCGGGGCTACGGGGTGAGACCCAGTACTTC
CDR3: CAWKLAGLRGETQYF

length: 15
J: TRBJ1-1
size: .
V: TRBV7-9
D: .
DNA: TGTGCCAGCAGTTTAACAGCACTGATGAACACTGAAGCTTTCTTT
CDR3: CASSLTALMNTEAFF

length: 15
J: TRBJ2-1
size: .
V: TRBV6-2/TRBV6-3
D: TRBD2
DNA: TGTGCCAGCAGTTACGGACTAGCGGTTGAGAATGAGCAGTTCTTC
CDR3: CASSYGLAVENEQFF

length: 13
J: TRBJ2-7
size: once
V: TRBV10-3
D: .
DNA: TGTGCCATCAGACCGACGGGGGCCTACGAGCAGTACTTC
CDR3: CAIRPTGAYEQYF

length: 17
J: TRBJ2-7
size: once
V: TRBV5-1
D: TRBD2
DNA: TGCGCCAGCAGCTCCTCCGGGACTAGCGCGAAAGACTACGAGCAGTACTTC
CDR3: CASSSSGTSAKDYEQYF

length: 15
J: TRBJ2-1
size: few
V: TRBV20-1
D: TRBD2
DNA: TGCAGTGCTAGTTATGGCTTTGCGGGGGGGCAGGAGCAGTTCTTC
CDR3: CSASYGFAGGQEQFF